This is a list of T cell receptor beta chains from one sample in a study of blood T cell repertoires in COVID-19. Method: immunoSEQ multiplex PCR; TCRdb's copy keeps in-frame clones and lacks some. The repertoire includes some 150,000 clones, about 81% of them detected once, and 8.4% sits in the top ten. Sequencing was done on a sample of peripheral blood. Every receptor here comes from a woman in her sixties or seventies with acute or convalescent COVID-19. CDR3s include the opening cysteine and the closing phenylalanine or tryptophan. D genes are given only for firm matches. A row's size may be missing; if present it is once, few, many or a size class.

J gene: TRBJ2-3; V gene: TRBV7-6; clone size: -; D gene: TRBD2; CDR3 protein: CASSLYSGAGTDTQYF; CDR3 DNA: TGTGCCAGCAGCTTATATAGCGGAGCGGGGACAGATACGCAGTATTTT
J gene: TRBJ2-7; V gene: TRBV10-3; clone size: -; D gene: TRBD1; CDR3 protein: CALERTGQDDSYEQYF; CDR3 DNA: TGTGCCTTGGAACGAACTGGACAGGACGATTCCTACGAGCAGTACTTC
J gene: TRBJ2-1; V gene: TRBV5-1; clone size: -; D gene: TRBD2; CDR3 protein: CASSSMGLAGVDEQFF; CDR3 DNA: TGCGCCAGCAGCTCAATGGGACTAGCGGGAGTTGATGAGCAGTTCTTC
J gene: TRBJ1-5; V gene: TRBV18; clone size: -; D gene: -; CDR3 protein: CASSPGDNQPQHF; CDR3 DNA: TGTGCCAGCTCACCAGGAGACAATCAGCCCCAGCATTTT
J gene: TRBJ1-2; V gene: TRBV11-2; clone size: -; D gene: -; CDR3 protein: CASSYSGDYGYTF; CDR3 DNA: TGTGCCAGCAGTTATTCAGGGGACTATGGCTACACCTTC
J gene: TRBJ1-5; V gene: TRBV15; clone size: -; D gene: -; CDR3 protein: CATSRDLQGHKHF; CDR3 DNA: TGTGCCACCAGCAGAGATCTCCAGGGGCACAAGCATTTT
J gene: TRBJ2-7; V gene: TRBV4-1; clone size: -; D gene: TRBD2; CDR3 protein: CASSHQREGSEQYF; CDR3 DNA: TGCGCCAGCAGCCACCAGAGGGAGGGGAGCGAGCAGTACTTC
J gene: TRBJ1-2; V gene: TRBV27; clone size: -; D gene: TRBD1; CDR3 protein: CASSGFEQGAGGYTF; CDR3 DNA: TGTGCCAGCAGTGGTTTCGAACAGGGGGCGGGGGGCTACACCTTC
J gene: TRBJ1-1; V gene: TRBV5-8; clone size: once; D gene: -; CDR3 protein: CASSSRGRTTEAFF; CDR3 DNA: TGTGCCAGCAGCTCCCGGGGGAGGACCACTGAAGCTTTCTTT
J gene: TRBJ2-3; V gene: TRBV5-8; clone size: -; D gene: -; CDR3 protein: CAGQTQADTQYF; CDR3 DNA: TGTGCCGGCCAGACGCAGGCGGATACGCAGTATTTT
J gene: TRBJ2-3; V gene: TRBV14; clone size: -; D gene: -; CDR3 protein: CASSQESARADTQYF; CDR3 DNA: TGTGCCAGCAGCCAAGAGTCGGCGCGGGCAGATACGCAGTATTTT
J gene: TRBJ1-2; V gene: TRBV11-2; clone size: -; D gene: TRBD1; CDR3 protein: CASSTTGVYGYTF; CDR3 DNA: TGTGCCAGCAGTACGACAGGGGTCTATGGCTACACCTTC
J gene: TRBJ1-2; V gene: TRBV6-5; clone size: -; D gene: -; CDR3 protein: CASQMTANYGYTF; CDR3 DNA: TGTGCCAGCCAGATGACAGCTAACTATGGCTACACCTTC
J gene: TRBJ1-2; V gene: TRBV6-5; clone size: -; D gene: -; CDR3 protein: CASRKTGSPHGYTF; CDR3 DNA: TGTGCCAGCAGAAAAACAGGGAGCCCCCATGGCTACACCTTC
J gene: TRBJ2-3; V gene: TRBV5-5; clone size: -; D gene: TRBD2; CDR3 protein: CASSFGGGTSTDTQYF; CDR3 DNA: TGTGCCAGCAGCTTCGGCGGGGGGACTAGCACAGATACGCAGTATTTT
J gene: TRBJ2-1; V gene: TRBV7-3; clone size: few; D gene: TRBD2; CDR3 protein: CASSRMGGSSYNEQFF; CDR3 DNA: TGTGCCAGCAGCCGAATGGGGGGGAGCTCCTACAATGAGCAGTTCTTC
J gene: TRBJ1-5; V gene: TRBV19; clone size: -; D gene: TRBD1; CDR3 protein: CASSSLDRGSRQPQHF; CDR3 DNA: TGTGCCAGTAGTTCCCTCGACAGGGGCTCCAGACAGCCCCAGCATTTT
J gene: TRBJ2-7; V gene: TRBV27; clone size: -; D gene: TRBD2; CDR3 protein: CASNSRESRSYEQYF; CDR3 DNA: TGTGCCAGCAACTCGCGGGAGAGCCGCTCCTACGAGCAGTACTTC
J gene: TRBJ1-6; V gene: TRBV30; clone size: -; D gene: -; CDR3 protein: CAWSGNRDSPLHF; CDR3 DNA: TGTGCCTGGAGTGGTAACAGGGATTCACCCCTCCACTTT
J gene: TRBJ1-1; V gene: TRBV21-1; clone size: -; D gene: -; CDR3 protein: CASSKELSSLSGAFF; CDR3 DNA: TGTGCCAGCAGCAAAGAATTGTCGTCGTTATCCGGAGCTTTCTTT
J gene: TRBJ2-4; V gene: TRBV10-1; clone size: -; D gene: TRBD1; CDR3 protein: CASPRQGRAKNIQYF; CDR3 DNA: TGCGCCAGCCCCAGACAGGGTAGGGCCAAAAACATTCAGTACTTC
J gene: TRBJ2-7; V gene: TRBV4-2; clone size: -; D gene: TRBD1; CDR3 protein: CASSRGTGGPYEQYF; CDR3 DNA: TGTGCCAGCAGCCGCGGTACAGGGGGTCCGTACGAGCAGTACTTC
J gene: TRBJ1-1; V gene: TRBV7-2; clone size: -; D gene: TRBD1; CDR3 protein: CASSHDGQGGPRAAEAFF; CDR3 DNA: TGTGCCAGCAGCCACGATGGACAGGGGGGCCCTCGGGCGGCTGAAGCTTTCTTT
J gene: TRBJ2-2; V gene: TRBV4-1; clone size: -; D gene: -; CDR3 protein: CASSQATSGELFF; CDR3 DNA: TGCGCCAGCAGCCAAGCGACTTCCGGGGAGCTGTTTTTT
J gene: TRBJ1-2; V gene: TRBV5-1; clone size: -; D gene: TRBD1; CDR3 protein: CASRAGGNYGYTF; CDR3 DNA: TGCGCCAGCAGGGCAGGGGGAAACTATGGCTACACCTTC
J gene: TRBJ1-2; V gene: TRBV7-8; clone size: -; D gene: -; CDR3 protein: CASSLVASDYGYTF; CDR3 DNA: TGTGCCAGCAGCTTAGTCGCATCAGACTATGGCTACACCTTC
J gene: TRBJ1-5; V gene: TRBV11-2; clone size: -; D gene: TRBD1; CDR3 protein: CASSLDREQPQHF; CDR3 DNA: TGTGCCAGCAGCTTGGACAGGGAACAGCCCCAGCATTTT
J gene: TRBJ1-3; V gene: TRBV6-2/TRBV6-3; clone size: -; D gene: -; CDR3 protein: CASSKGQNSGNTIYF; CDR3 DNA: TGTGCCAGCAGCAAAGGACAGAACTCTGGAAACACCATATATTTT
J gene: TRBJ1-6; V gene: TRBV6-2/TRBV6-3; clone size: few; D gene: -; CDR3 protein: CASSGRQNYNSPLHF; CDR3 DNA: TGTGCCAGCAGTGGCCGACAGAACTATAATTCACCCCTCCACTTT